The 5 T cell receptor beta chains below were found in one sample sequenced in a study of shared clonotypes between healthy human individuals. Sequencing used immunoSEQ multiplex PCR; TCRdb keeps in-frame clones, though not all of them. Here the sample spans about 450,000 clones, about 80% being singletons. Sequences were obtained from PBMCs. These receptors all come from a woman aged 40 to 50 in good health. Some clones in this sample may be carry-over from other donors' samples.

On this clone itself: This specimen includes other DNA sequences encoding the same CDR3. CDR3 bases: TGCGCCAGCAGCTCGCAGGGGGACACAGATACGCAGTATTTT. It translates to CASSSQGDTDTQYF. The chain has TRBV5-1 and TRBJ2-3; 7 bases match TRBD1. J gave up 2 bases and V 3 bases, and 3 bases lay outside the gene matches. The CDR3 runs to 14 residues. Germline V CDR1 and CDR2: SGHRS, YFSETQ.

This clone has only one observation. The chain links TRBV6-6 to TRBJ2-2, with TRBD2 matching over 8 bases. The CDR3 is made up of 13 amino acids. V gave up 6 bases and J gave up 6 bases; unmatched junction bases: 3. Germline values: CDR1 MNHNY, CDR2 SVGAGI (reference sequence). The CDR3 region is CASSGRAPGELFF. The CDR3 nucleotides are TGTGCCAGCAGCGGGAGGGCCCCCGGGGAGCTGTTTTTT.

The chain employs TRBV4-3 and TRBJ1-2; no definite D call. This CDR3 region has 15 residues. Germline V gene lookup returns CDR1 LGHNA and CDR2 YSLEER. V shed 0 bases and J shed 8 bases, with 16 bases lying between them. CDR3 sequence (DNA): TGCGCCAGCAGCCAAGATTCCGCAGGTTTTAACGGCTACACCTTC. Residues: CASSQDSAGFNGYTF.

J is TRBJ2-5 and V is TRBV5-4; 7 bases match TRBD2. The V segment lost 1 base and the J segment 0 bases; nucleotides outside the gene matches: 3. The CDR3 is 15 residues long. CDR1 SGHNT and CDR2 YYREEE come from the germline V gene (reference sequence). The CDR3 region is CASSLKGGYQETQYF. Written as DNA, the CDR3 is TGTGCCAGCAGCTTGAAGGGAGGGTACCAAGAGACCCAGTACTTC.

The chain is built from TRBV27 and TRBJ2-3; tentatively, D is TRBD1 or TRBD2 (5 bases each). The V end lost 5 bases, the J end lost 6 bases, and 18 bases lay between the germline ends. Germline V gene data show CDR1 as MNHEY and CDR2 as SMNVEV (reference sequence). The CDR3 consists of 15 residues. CDR3 sequence (DNA): TGTGCCAGCAGTCTAGGGACGGCCTTGGGCGATACGCAGTATTTT. Translating it yields CASSLGTALGDTQYF.